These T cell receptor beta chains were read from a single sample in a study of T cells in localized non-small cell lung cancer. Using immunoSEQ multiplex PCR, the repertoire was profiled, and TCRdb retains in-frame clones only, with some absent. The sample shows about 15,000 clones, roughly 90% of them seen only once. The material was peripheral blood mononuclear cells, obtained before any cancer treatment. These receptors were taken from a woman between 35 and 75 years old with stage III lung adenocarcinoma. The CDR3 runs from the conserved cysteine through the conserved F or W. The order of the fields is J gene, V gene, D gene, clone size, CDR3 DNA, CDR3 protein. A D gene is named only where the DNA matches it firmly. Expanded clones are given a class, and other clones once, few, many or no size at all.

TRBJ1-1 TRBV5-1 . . TGCGCCAGCAGTGGTAGGAACACTGAAGCTTTCTTT CASSGRNTEAFF
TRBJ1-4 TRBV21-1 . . TGTGCCAGCAGCTCCGGGCTTAAAAAGGGAAAACTGTTTTTT CASSSGLKKGKLFF
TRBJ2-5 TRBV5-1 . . TGCGCCAGCAGCTTTTTAGAGACCCAGTACTTC CASSFLETQYF
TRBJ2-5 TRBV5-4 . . TGTGCCAGCAGCTTGGGGGTGGCAGGGATACAAGAGACCCAGTACTTC CASSLGVAGIQETQYF
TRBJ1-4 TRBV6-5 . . TGTGCCAGCAGTTACGCTGCAACTAATGAAAAACTGTTTTTT CASSYAATNEKLFF
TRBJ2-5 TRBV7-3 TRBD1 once TGTGCCAGCAGCTTAGAGACAGGGGGGAAGGAGACCCAGTACTTC CASSLETGGKETQYF
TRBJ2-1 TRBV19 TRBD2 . TGTGCCAGTAGTAGGGCGACTAGCGGGTCTTCCTACAATGAGCAGTTCTTC CASSRATSGSSYNEQFF
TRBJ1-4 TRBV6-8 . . TGTGCCAGCAGACACCAAGTCCGGGGACTTTCAACTAATGAAAAACTGTTTTTT CASRHQVRGLSTNEKLFF
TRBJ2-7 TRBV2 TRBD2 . TGTGCCAGCAGTGAATTTGGGACTAGCGGGAGGGGCGAGCAGTACTTC CASSEFGTSGRGEQYF
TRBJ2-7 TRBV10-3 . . TGTGCCATCAGTGAGTCGAGGGCAGAGCAGTACTTC CAISESRAEQYF
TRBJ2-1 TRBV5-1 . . TGCGCCAGCAGCTTGGCGCAAGCTAGCGCTTACAATGAGCAGTTCTTC CASSLAQASAYNEQFF
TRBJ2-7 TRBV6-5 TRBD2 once TGTGCCAGCAGTTTACTAGCGGGAGGAGGGAGAGAGCAGTACTTC CASSLLAGGGREQYF
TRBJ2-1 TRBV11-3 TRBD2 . TGTGCCAGCAGCTTCCCCGAATCTGCGGGAGTGAGCAATGAGCAGTTCTTC CASSFPESAGVSNEQFF
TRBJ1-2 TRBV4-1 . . TGCGCCAGCAGCCAGGGAGGGGGTAACTATGGCTACACCTTC CASSQGGGNYGYTF
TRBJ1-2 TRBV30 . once TGTGCCTGGAGCCCCCGACCCGGAGGCTACACCTTC CAWSPRPGGYTF
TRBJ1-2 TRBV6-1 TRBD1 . TGTGCCAGCAGTGAAGCGACAGGGGGCTATGATGGCTACACCTTC CASSEATGGYDGYTF
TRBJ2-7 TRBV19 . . TGTGCCAGTAGAGGCCCCCCGGCGATCGAGCAGTACTTC CASRGPPAIEQYF
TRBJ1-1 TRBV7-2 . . TGTGCCAGCAGCTTAGCGGGTCGGGGGAACACTGAAGCTTTCTTT CASSLAGRGNTEAFF
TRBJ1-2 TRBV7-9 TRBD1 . TGTGCCAGCAGCTTAGATGGGAGGACAGGGGGCCGGGGCTATGGCTACACCTTC CASSLDGRTGGRGYGYTF
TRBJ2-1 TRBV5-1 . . TGCGCCAGCAGCCCCTCTCTAAGAAATGAGCAGTTCTTC CASSPSLRNEQFF
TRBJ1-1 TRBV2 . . TGTGCCAGCAGTGCGTTTGCCACTGAAGCTTTCTTT CASSAFATEAFF
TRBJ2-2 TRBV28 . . TGTGCCAGCGGTCAGTTCATAGGGACGGCGAACACCGGGGAGCTGTTTTTT CASGQFIGTANTGELFF
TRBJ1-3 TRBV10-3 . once TGTGCCATCACGAAGGACAGACTCGTCTCTGGAAACACCATATATTTT CAITKDRLVSGNTIYF